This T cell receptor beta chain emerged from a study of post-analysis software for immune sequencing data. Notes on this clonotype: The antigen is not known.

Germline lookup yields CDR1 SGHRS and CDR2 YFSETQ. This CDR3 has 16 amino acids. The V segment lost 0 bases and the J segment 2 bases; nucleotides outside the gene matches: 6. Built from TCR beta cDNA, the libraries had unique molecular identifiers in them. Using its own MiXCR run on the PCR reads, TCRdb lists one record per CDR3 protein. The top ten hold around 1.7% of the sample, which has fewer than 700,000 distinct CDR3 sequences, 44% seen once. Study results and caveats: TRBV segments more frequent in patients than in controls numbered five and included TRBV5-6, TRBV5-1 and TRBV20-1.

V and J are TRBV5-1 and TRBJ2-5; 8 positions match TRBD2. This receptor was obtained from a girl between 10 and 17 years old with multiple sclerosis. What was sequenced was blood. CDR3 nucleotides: TGCGCCAGCAGCTTGGCGGGAGTAGCGGGGCAAGAGACCCAGTACTTC. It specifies CASSLAGVAGQETQYF. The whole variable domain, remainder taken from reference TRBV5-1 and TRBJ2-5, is KAGVTQTPRYLIKTRGQQVTLSCSPISGHRSVSWYQQTPGQGLQFLFEYFSETQRNKGNFPGRFSGRQFSNSRSEMNVSTLELGDSALYLCASSLAGVAGQETQYFGPGTRLLVL.